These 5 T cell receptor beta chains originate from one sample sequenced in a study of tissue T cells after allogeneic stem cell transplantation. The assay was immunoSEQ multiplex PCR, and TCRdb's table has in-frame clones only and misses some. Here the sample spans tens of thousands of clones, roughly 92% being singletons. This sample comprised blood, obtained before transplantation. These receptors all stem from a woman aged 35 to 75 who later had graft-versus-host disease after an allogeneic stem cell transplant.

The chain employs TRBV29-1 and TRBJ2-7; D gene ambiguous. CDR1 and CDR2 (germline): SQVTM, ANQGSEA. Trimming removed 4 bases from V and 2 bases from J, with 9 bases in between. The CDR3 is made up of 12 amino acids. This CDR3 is CSVGTTTYEQYF. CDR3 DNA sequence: TGCAGCGTTGGAACGACCACCTACGAGCAGTACTTC.

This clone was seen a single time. In DNA form, the CDR3 reads TGTGCCAGTAGTACCGGGACAGGGGTACCCTACGAGCAGTACTTC. It codes for CASSTGTGVPYEQYF. The rearrangement uses TRBV19 and TRBJ2-7; 10 bases line up with TRBD1. The CDR3 has 15 amino acids. The V gene end was trimmed by 4 bases and the J gene end by 2 bases; junction bases not matched to a gene: 5. The germline CDR1 and CDR2 sequences are LNHDA and SQIVND (reference sequence).

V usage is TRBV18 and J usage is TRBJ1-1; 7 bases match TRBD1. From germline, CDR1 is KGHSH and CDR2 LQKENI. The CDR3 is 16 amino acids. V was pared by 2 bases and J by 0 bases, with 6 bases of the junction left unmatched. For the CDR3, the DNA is TGTGCCAGCTCACCAGAGGCAGGGGGGATGAACACTGAAGCTTTCTTT. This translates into CASSPEAGGMNTEAFF. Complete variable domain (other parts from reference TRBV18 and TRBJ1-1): NAGVMQNPRHLVRRRGQEARLRCSPMKGHSHVYWYRQLPEEGLKFMVYLQKENIIDESGMPKERFSAEFPKEGPSILRIQQVVRGDSAAYFCASSPEAGGMNTEAFFGQGTRLTVV.

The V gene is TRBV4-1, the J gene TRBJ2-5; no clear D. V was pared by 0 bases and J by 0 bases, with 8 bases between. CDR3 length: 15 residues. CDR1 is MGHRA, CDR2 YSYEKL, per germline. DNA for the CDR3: TGCGCCAGCAGCCAAGATGGGCAAAACCAAGAGACCCAGTACTTC. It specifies CASSQDGQNQETQYF.

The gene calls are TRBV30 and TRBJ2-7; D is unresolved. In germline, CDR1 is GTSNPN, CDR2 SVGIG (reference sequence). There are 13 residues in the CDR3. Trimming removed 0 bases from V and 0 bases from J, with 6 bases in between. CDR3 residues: CAWSVGDSYEQYF. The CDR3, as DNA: TGTGCCTGGAGTGTTGGCGACTCCTACGAGCAGTACTTC.